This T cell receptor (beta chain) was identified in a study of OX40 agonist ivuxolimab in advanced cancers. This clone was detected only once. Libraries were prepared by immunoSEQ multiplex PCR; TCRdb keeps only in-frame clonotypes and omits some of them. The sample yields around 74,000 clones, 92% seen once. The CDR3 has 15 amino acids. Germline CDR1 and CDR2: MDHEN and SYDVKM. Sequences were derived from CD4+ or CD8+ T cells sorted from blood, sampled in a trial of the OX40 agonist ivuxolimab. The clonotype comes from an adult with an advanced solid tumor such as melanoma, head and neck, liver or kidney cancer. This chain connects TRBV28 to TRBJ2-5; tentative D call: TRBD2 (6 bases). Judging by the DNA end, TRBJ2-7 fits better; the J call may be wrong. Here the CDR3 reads CASSLRGTPYYEQYF. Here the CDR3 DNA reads TGTGCCAGCAGTTTACGCGGGACGCCCTACTACGAGCAGTACTTC.